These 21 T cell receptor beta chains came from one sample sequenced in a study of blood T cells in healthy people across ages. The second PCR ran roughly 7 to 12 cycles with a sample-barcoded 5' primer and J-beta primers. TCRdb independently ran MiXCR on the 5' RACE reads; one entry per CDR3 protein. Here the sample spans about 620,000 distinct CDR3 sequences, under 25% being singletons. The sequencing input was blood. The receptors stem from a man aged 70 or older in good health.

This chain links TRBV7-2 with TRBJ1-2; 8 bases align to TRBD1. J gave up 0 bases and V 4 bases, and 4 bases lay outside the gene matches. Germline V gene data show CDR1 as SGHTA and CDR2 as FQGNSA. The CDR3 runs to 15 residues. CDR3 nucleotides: TGTGCCAGCAGCTCCACAGGGGGAGCTAACTATGGCTACACCTTC. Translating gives CASSSTGGANYGYTF.

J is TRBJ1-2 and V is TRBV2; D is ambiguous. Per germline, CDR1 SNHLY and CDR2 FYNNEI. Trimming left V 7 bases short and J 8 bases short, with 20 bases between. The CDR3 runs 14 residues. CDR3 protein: CASNIRGGLKGYTF. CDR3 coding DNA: TGTGCCAGCAACATCCGCGGAGGATTAAAGGGCTACACCTTC.

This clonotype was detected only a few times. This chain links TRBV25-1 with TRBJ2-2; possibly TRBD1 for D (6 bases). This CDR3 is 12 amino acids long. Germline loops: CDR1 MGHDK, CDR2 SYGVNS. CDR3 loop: CAVDRSTGELFF. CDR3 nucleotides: TGTGCGGTAGACAGGAGCACCGGGGAGCTGTTTTTT.

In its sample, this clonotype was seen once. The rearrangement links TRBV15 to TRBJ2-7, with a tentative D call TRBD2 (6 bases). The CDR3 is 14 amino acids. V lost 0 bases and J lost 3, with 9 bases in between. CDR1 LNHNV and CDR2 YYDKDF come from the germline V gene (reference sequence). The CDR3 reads CATSRDRGNYEQYF. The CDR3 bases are TGTGCCACCAGCAGAGATCGGGGGAACTACGAGCAGTACTTC.

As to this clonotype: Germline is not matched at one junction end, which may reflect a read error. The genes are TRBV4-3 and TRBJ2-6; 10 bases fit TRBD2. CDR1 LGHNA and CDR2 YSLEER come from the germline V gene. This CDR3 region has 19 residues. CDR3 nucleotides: TGCGCCAGCGGCCAAGATCGAGGGACTAGCGTCTCTGGGGCCAACGTCCTGACTTTC. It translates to CASGQDRGTSVSGANVLTF.

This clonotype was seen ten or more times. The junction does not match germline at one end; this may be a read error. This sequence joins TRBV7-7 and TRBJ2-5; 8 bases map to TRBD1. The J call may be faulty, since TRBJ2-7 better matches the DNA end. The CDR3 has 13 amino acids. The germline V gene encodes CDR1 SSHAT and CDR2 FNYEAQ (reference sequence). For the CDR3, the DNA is TGTGCTAGCAGCTTAGACAGGGGAGACGAGCAGTACTTC. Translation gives CASSLDRGDEQYF.

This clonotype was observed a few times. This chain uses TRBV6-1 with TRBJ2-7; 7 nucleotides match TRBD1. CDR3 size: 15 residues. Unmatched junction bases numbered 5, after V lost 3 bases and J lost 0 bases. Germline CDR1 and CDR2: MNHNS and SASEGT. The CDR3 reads CASSDPAGGSYEQYF. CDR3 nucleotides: TGTGCCAGCAGTGATCCAGCAGGGGGCTCCTACGAGCAGTACTTC.

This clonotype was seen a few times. The CDR3 here is CASSLAGIGNTIYF. CDR3 DNA: TGTGCCAGCAGTTTGGCGGGGATTGGAAACACCATATATTTT. This chain uses TRBV6-5 with TRBJ1-3; no clear D gene. This CDR3 is 14 amino acids long. In germline, CDR1 is MNHEY, CDR2 SVGAGI. The germline V and J ends were trimmed by 4 bases and 3 bases, with 10 bases remaining between them.

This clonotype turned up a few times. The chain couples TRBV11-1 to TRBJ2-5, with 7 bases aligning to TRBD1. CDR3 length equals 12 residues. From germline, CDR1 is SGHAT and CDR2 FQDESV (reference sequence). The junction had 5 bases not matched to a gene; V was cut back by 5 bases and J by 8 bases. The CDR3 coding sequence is TGTGCCAGCAGCGAGGGGGCCGAAACCCAGTACTTC. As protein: CASSEGAETQYF.

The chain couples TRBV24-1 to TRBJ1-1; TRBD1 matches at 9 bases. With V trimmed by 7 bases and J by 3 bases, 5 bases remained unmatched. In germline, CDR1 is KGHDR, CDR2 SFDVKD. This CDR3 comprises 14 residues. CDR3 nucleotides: TGTGCCACCAGCCGGGACAGGGTCGACACTGAAGCTTTCTTT. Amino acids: CATSRDRVDTEAFF.

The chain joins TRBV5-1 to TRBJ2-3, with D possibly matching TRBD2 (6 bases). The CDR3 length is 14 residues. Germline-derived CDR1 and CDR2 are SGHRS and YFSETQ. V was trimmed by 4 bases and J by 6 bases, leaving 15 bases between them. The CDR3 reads CASSQDYFGDTQYF. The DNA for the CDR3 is TGCGCCAGCAGCCAGGACTATTTCGGCGATACGCAGTATTTT. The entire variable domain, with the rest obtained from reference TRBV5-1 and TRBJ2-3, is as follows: KAGVTQTPRYLIKTRGQQVTLSCSPISGHRSVSWYQQTPGQGLQFLFEYFSETQRNKGNFPGRFSGRQFSNSRSEMNVSTLELGDSALYLCASSQDYFGDTQYFGPGTRLTVL.

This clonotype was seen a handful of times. The DNA of the CDR3 is TGCGCCAGCAGCCAAGAGAGTCTCTATACGCAGTATTTT. It encodes CASSQESLYTQYF. This rearrangement joins TRBV4-1 to TRBJ2-3, with D hard to call. Germline values: CDR1 MGHRA, CDR2 YSYEKL. Deletions cut 0 bases from V and 7 bases from J, with 8 bases between. CDR3 length: 13 residues.

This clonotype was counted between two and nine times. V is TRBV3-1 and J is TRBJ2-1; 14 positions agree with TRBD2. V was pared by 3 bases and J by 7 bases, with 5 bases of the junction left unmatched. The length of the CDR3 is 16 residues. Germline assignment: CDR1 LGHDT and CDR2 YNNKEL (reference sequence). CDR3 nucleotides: TGTGCCAGCAGCCATTTGCGACTAGCGGGAGGGAATGAGCAGTTCTTC. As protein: CASSHLRLAGGNEQFF.

CDR3 sequence (DNA): TGCAGTGCTAGATACCTCGGTGAAGCTTTCTTT. It translates to CSARYLGEAFF. The rearrangement uses TRBV20-1 and TRBJ1-1; D not resolved. V lost 2 bases and J lost 7, with 8 bases in between. CDR1 is DFQATT and CDR2 is SNEGSKA in the germline V gene (reference sequence). The CDR3 covers 11 residues.

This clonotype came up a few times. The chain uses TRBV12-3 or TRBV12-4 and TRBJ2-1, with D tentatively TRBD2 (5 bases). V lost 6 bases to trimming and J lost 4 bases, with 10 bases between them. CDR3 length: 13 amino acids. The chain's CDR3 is CASSSQRYNEQFF. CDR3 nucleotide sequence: TGTGCCAGCAGCTCCCAGCGGTACAATGAGCAGTTCTTC.

This CDR3 reads CASSLSLGLAGYSYNEQFF. The CDR3 region has the DNA TGTGCCAGCAGTTTATCTTTGGGACTAGCGGGCTACTCCTACAATGAGCAGTTCTTC. V gene TRBV28 combines with J gene TRBJ2-1; 12 nucleotides match TRBD2. The germline V gene encodes CDR1 MDHEN and CDR2 SYDVKM. The V segment lost 1 base and the J segment 0 bases; nucleotides outside the gene matches: 7. The CDR3 has 19 amino acids. Full variable domain (outside the CDR3, taken from reference TRBV28 and TRBJ2-1): DVKVTQSSRYLVKRTGEKVFLECVQDMDHENMFWYRQDPGLGLRLIYFSYDVKMKEKGDIPEGYSVSREKKERFSLILESASTNQTSMYLCASSLSLGLAGYSYNEQFFGPGTRLTVL.

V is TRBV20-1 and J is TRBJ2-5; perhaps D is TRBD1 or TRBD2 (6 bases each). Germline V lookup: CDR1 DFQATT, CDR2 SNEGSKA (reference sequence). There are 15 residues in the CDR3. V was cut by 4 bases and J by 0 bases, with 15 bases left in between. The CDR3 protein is CSAKDSRGYQETQYF. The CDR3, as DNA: TGCAGTGCTAAGGACAGTCGGGGGTACCAAGAGACCCAGTACTTC.

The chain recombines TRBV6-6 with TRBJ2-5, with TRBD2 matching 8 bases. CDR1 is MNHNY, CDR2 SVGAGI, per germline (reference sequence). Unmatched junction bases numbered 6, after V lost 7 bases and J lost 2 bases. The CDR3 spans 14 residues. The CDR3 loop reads CASNEGLEQETQYF. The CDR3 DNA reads TGTGCCAGCAACGAGGGACTAGAGCAAGAGACCCAGTACTTC.

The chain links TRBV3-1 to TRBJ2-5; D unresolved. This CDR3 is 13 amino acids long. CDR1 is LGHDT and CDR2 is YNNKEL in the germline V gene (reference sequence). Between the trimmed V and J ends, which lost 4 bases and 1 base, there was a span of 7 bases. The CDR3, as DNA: TGTGCCAGCAGCCGTTCAGCCCAAGAGACCCAGTACTTC. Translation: CASSRSAQETQYF.

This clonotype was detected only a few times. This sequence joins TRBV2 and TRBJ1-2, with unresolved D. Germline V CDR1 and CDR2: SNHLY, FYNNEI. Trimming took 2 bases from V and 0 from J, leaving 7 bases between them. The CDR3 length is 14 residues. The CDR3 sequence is CASSEQQANYGYTF. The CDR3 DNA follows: TGTGCCAGCAGTGAACAACAAGCTAACTATGGCTACACCTTC.

CDR3 region: CASSSGLAGDSDEQYF. DNA for the CDR3: TGCGCCAGCAGCTCCGGACTAGCGGGAGATTCAGACGAGCAGTACTTC. The genes are TRBV5-1 and TRBJ2-7, with 13 nucleotides matching TRBD2. Germline CDR1 and CDR2: SGHRS and YFSETQ. The CDR3 is made up of 16 amino acids. V lost 3 bases and J lost 5; bases outside the gene matches: 8.